This record concerns one T cell receptor beta chain sequence. The table came from immunoSEQ multiplex PCR; TCRdb's copy has only in-frame clones and leaves some out. Of 70,000 to 95,000 clones in the sample, 80% to 95% were seen once. This entry comes from a study of cytomegalovirus exposure and HLA in healthy donors. V was cut by 0 bases and J by 0 bases, with 7 bases left in between. The V gene's germline CDR1 is SGHNT and CDR2 YYREEE (reference sequence). The CDR3 extends over 15 amino acids. The J gene is TRBJ1-3, the V gene TRBV5-4; D ambiguous. Source material: PBMCs. The sequence came from a woman aged 30 to 39 in good health and CMV-seronegative. CDR3 residues: CASSLGASSGNTIYF. For the CDR3, the DNA is TGTGCCAGCAGCTTGGGGGCCAGCTCTGGAAACACCATATATTTT.